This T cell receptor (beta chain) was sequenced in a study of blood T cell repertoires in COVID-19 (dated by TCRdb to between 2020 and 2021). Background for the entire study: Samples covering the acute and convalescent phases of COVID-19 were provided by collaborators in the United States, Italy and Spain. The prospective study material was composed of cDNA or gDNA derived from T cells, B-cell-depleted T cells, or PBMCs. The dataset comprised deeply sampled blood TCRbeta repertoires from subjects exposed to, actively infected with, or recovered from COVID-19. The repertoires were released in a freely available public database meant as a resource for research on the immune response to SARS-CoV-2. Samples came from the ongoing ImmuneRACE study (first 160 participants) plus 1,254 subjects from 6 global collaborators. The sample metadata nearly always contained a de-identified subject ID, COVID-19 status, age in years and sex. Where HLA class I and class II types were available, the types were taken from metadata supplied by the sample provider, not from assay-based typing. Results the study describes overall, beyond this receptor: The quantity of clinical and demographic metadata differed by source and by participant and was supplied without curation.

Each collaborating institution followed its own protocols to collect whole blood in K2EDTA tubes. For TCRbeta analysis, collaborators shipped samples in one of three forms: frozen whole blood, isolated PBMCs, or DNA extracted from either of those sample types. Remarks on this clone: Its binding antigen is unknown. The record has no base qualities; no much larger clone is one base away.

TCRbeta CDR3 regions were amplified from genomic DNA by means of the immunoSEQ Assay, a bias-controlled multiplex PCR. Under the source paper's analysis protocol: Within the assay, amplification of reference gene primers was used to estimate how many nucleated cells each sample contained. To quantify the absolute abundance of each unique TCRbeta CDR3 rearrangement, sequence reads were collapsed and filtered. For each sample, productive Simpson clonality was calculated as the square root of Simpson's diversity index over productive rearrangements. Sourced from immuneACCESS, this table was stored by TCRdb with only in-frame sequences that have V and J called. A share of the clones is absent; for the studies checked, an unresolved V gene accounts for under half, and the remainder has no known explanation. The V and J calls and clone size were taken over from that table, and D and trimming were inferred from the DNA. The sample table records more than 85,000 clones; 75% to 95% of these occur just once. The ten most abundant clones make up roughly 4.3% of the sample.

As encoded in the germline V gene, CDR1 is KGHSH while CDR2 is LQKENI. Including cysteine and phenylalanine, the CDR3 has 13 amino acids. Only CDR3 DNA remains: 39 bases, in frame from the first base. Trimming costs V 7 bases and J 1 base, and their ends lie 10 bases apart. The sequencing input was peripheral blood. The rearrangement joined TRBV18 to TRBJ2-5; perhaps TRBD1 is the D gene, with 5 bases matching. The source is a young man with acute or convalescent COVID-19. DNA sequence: TGTGCCAGCTTGGAACAGGTCCAAGAGACCCAGTACTTC. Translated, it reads CASLEQVQETQYF.